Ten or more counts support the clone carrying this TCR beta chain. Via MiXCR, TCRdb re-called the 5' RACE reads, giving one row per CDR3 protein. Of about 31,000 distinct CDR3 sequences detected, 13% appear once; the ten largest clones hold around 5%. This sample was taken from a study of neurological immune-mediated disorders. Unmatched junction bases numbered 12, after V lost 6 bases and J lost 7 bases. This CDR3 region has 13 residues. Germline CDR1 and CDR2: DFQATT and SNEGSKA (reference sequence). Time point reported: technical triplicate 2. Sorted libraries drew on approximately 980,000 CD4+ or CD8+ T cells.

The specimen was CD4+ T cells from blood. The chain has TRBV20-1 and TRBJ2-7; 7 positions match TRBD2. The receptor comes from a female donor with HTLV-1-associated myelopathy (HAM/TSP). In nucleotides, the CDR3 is TGCAGTGCATTAACTCCGGGACTATATGAGCAGTACTTC. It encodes CSALTPGLYEQYF.